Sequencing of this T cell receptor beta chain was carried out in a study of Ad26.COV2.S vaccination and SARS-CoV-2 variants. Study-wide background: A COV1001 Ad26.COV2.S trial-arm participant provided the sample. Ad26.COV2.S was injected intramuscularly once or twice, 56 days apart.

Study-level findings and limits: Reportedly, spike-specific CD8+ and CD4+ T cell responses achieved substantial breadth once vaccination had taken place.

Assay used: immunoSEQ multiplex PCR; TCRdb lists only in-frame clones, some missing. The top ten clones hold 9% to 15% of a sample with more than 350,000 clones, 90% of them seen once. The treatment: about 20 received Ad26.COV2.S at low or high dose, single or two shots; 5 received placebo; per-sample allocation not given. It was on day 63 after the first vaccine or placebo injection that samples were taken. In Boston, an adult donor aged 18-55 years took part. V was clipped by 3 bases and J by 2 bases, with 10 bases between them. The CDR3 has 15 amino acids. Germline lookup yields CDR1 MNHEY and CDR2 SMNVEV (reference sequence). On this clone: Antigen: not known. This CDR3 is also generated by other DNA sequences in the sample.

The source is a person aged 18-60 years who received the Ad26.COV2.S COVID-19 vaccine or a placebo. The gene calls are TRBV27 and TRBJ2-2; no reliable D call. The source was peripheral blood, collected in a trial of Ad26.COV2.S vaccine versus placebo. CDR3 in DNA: TGTGCCAGCAGTTTTTTAGGGCCAAACACCGGGGAGCTGTTTTTT. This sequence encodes CASSFLGPNTGELFF.